Listed below are T cell receptor beta chains from one sample, sequenced in a study of blood T cell repertoires in COVID-19. Clones were read by immunoSEQ multiplex PCR, and TCRdb kept only the in-frame ones, dropping some. The table lists 130,000 to 150,000 clones, approximately 80% of them singletons. Sample: peripheral blood. The receptor source for this set is a man between 65 and 85 years old who had recovered from COVID-19. CDR3s include the opening cysteine and the closing phenylalanine or tryptophan. D genes are given only for firm matches. Size is stated for part of the rows, as once, few or many counts, or as a class when the clone is expanded.

J gene: TRBJ2-7; clone size: .; D gene: TRBD2; V gene: TRBV6-5; CDR3 DNA: TGTGCCAGCAGTTACGGTGCAAGCGGGGGATCCTACGAGCAGTACTTC; CDR3 protein: CASSYGASGGSYEQYF
J gene: TRBJ2-5; clone size: .; D gene: .; V gene: TRBV28; CDR3 DNA: TGTGCCAGCAGTTACCCTACCCGGGAGACCATTTTACAAGAGACCCAGTACTTC; CDR3 protein: CASSYPTRETILQETQYF
J gene: TRBJ1-1; clone size: .; D gene: .; V gene: TRBV4-1; CDR3 DNA: TGCGCCAGCAGCGTCCAGGTGTTTAAGGAAGCTTTCTTT; CDR3 protein: CASSVQVFKEAFF
J gene: TRBJ2-2; clone size: .; D gene: .; V gene: TRBV24-1; CDR3 DNA: TGTGCCACCAGTCAGACCGGCCCGGGGACCGGGGAGCTGTTTTTT; CDR3 protein: CATSQTGPGTGELFF
J gene: TRBJ2-1; clone size: .; D gene: .; V gene: TRBV4-2; CDR3 DNA: TGTGCCAGCAGCCAAGATTTACTAGTCTCAAATGAGCAGTTCTTC; CDR3 protein: CASSQDLLVSNEQFF
J gene: TRBJ1-1; clone size: .; D gene: .; V gene: TRBV5-5; CDR3 DNA: TGTGCCAGCAGCCCAGGGTCGGGGAACACTGAAGCTTTCTTT; CDR3 protein: CASSPGSGNTEAFF
J gene: TRBJ2-7; clone size: .; D gene: .; V gene: TRBV7-8; CDR3 DNA: TGTGCCAGCAGCTTAGTGCGCACAGGGGGAGGGTACGAGCAGTACTTC; CDR3 protein: CASSLVRTGGGYEQYF
J gene: TRBJ2-7; clone size: few; D gene: .; V gene: TRBV6-2/TRBV6-3; CDR3 DNA: TGTGCCAGCAGTTACGAGACAGCTCCTCGGGGGGAGCAGTACTTC; CDR3 protein: CASSYETAPRGEQYF
J gene: TRBJ1-1; clone size: once; D gene: .; V gene: TRBV7-6; CDR3 DNA: TGTGCCAGCAGCCCGGGTCGGAACACTGAAGCTTTCTTT; CDR3 protein: CASSPGRNTEAFF
J gene: TRBJ2-7; clone size: .; D gene: .; V gene: TRBV16; CDR3 DNA: TGTGCCAGCAGCCAATCCCCTTCAGGTGGGGGCAACTCCTACGAGCAGTACTTC; CDR3 protein: CASSQSPSGGGNSYEQYF
J gene: TRBJ1-1; clone size: .; D gene: .; V gene: TRBV30; CDR3 DNA: TGTGCCTGGAGTGCCCCGACCAGGGCTTTCTTT; CDR3 protein: CAWSAPTRAFF
J gene: TRBJ1-6; clone size: .; D gene: TRBD1; V gene: TRBV2; CDR3 DNA: TGTGCCAGCATGAGGGACAGGGTTAATAATTCACCCCTCCACTTT; CDR3 protein: CASMRDRVNNSPLHF
J gene: TRBJ2-1; clone size: .; D gene: TRBD2; V gene: TRBV14; CDR3 DNA: TGTGCCAGCAGCCAATTTCCAGCGGGAGTTTACAATGAGCAGTTCTTC; CDR3 protein: CASSQFPAGVYNEQFF
J gene: TRBJ2-7; clone size: .; D gene: .; V gene: TRBV10-3; CDR3 DNA: TGTGCCATCAGTGAGGGAGATTCCTACGAGCAGTACTTC; CDR3 protein: CAISEGDSYEQYF
J gene: TRBJ1-5; clone size: .; D gene: .; V gene: TRBV30; CDR3 DNA: TGTGCCTGGAGTGTAGATGCGAGACAGCCCCAGCATTTT; CDR3 protein: CAWSVDARQPQHF
J gene: TRBJ2-7; clone size: .; D gene: TRBD2; V gene: TRBV28; CDR3 DNA: TGTGCCAGCCGTGGGGGACTAGCGGGAGGGCCAATCTACGAGCAGTACTTC; CDR3 protein: CASRGGLAGGPIYEQYF
J gene: TRBJ2-7; clone size: .; D gene: .; V gene: TRBV6-2/TRBV6-3; CDR3 DNA: TGTGCCAGCAGTTATCTTAGGGTAGCGTCCTACGAGCAGTACTTC; CDR3 protein: CASSYLRVASYEQYF
J gene: TRBJ2-1; clone size: .; D gene: .; V gene: TRBV3-1/TRBV3-2; CDR3 DNA: TGTGCCAGCAGCCAAGACGGGAGAACACTTTACAATGAGCAGTTCTTC; CDR3 protein: CASSQDGRTLYNEQFF
J gene: TRBJ1-3; clone size: few; D gene: TRBD1; V gene: TRBV19; CDR3 DNA: TGTGCCAGTAGTACAGGGGGCAGCTCTGGAAACACCATATATTTT; CDR3 protein: CASSTGGSSGNTIYF
J gene: TRBJ2-1; clone size: .; D gene: TRBD2; V gene: TRBV5-1; CDR3 DNA: TGCGCCAGCAGCTCCCGAGGGGCGGGGGGAGCGGGCAATGAGCAGTTCTTC; CDR3 protein: CASSSRGAGGAGNEQFF
J gene: TRBJ2-7; clone size: few; D gene: TRBD2; V gene: TRBV19; CDR3 DNA: TGTGCCAGTACTCCTAGCGGGAGGGATGAGCAGTACTTC; CDR3 protein: CASTPSGRDEQYF
J gene: TRBJ2-7; clone size: .; D gene: TRBD1; V gene: TRBV3-1/TRBV3-2; CDR3 DNA: TGTGCCAGCAGTTTAAGGTTAGGACAGGGGGCCTACGAGCAGTACTTC; CDR3 protein: CASSLRLGQGAYEQYF
J gene: TRBJ2-7; clone size: .; D gene: TRBD1; V gene: TRBV5-1; CDR3 DNA: TGCGCCAGCAGCTTAGGACAGGGGAGAGAGCAGTACTTC; CDR3 protein: CASSLGQGREQYF
J gene: TRBJ2-3; clone size: .; D gene: TRBD1; V gene: TRBV19; CDR3 DNA: TGTGCCGCGGGGACAGGGGTAGCAGATACGCAGTATTTT; CDR3 protein: CAAGTGVADTQYF
J gene: TRBJ1-4; clone size: .; D gene: .; V gene: TRBV2; CDR3 DNA: TGTGCCAGCATGGCCCTAGGGGTTCCTAGGGAAAAACTGTTTTTT; CDR3 protein: CASMALGVPREKLFF
J gene: TRBJ1-6; clone size: .; D gene: .; V gene: TRBV6-5; CDR3 DNA: TGTGCCAGCGGGAGCGGACCCTATAATTCACCCCTCCACTTT; CDR3 protein: CASGSGPYNSPLHF
J gene: TRBJ2-3; clone size: few; D gene: TRBD2; V gene: TRBV9; CDR3 DNA: TGTGCCAGCAGCGCCCGAGGGGGACTAGCGGGAGGGACAGATACGCAGTATTTT; CDR3 protein: CASSARGGLAGGTDTQYF
J gene: TRBJ2-7; clone size: .; D gene: TRBD2; V gene: TRBV4-1; CDR3 DNA: TGCGCCAGCAGCCAAGGGACTAGCGGGACCTCCTACGAGCAGTACTTC; CDR3 protein: CASSQGTSGTSYEQYF